This T cell receptor (beta chain) was sequenced during a study of blood T cells in healthy people across ages. Study outcomes and limitations: A roughly linear age-dependent decrease characterized TCR beta diversity per million T cells.

Sample-barcoded 5' priming and a J-beta primer mix drove a second PCR of about 6 to 12 cycles. TCRdb reprocessed the 5' RACE reads via MiXCR and lists one record per CDR3 protein. The data show 550,000 to 700,000 distinct CDR3 sequences, 25% to 30% seen once. Comment on this clonotype: Its antigen is currently unknown.

The CDR3 consists of 12 residues. Germline loops: CDR1 SGHTA, CDR2 FQGNSA. Trimming pared 7 bases from V and 2 bases from J, leaving 7 bases between. The receptor's source is a woman between 65 and 79 years old in good health. The chain employs TRBV7-2 and TRBJ2-3; a weak D match, TRBD1 (5 bases). The sample comprised blood. The CDR3 sequence is CASNRNTDTQYF. The CDR3 region has the DNA TGTGCCAGCAACAGGAACACAGATACGCAGTATTTT.